The sequence of this TCR beta chain was determined in a study of blood T cells in healthy people across ages. Together with a sample-barcoded 5' primer, a J-beta primer mix was included in a second PCR lasting roughly 6 to 12 cycles. TCRdb processed the 5' RACE reads anew with MiXCR; each CDR3 protein has one entry. The sample has just over 800,000 distinct CDR3 sequences, approximately 65% seen once; the top ten hold 25% to 35%. V was clipped by 6 bases and J by 2 bases, with 16 bases between them. Germline V gene data show CDR1 as MGHDK and CDR2 as SYGVNS. This CDR3 comprises 15 residues. The chain uses TRBV25-1 and TRBJ1-2; D not resolved. Sequencing used blood. This TCR was recovered from a man younger than 45 in good health. The CDR3 loop reads CASSPSIGVNYGYTF. The CDR3 DNA reads TGTGCCAGCAGCCCGAGTATAGGAGTGAACTATGGCTACACCTTC.